What follows are 21 T cell receptor beta chains derived from one specimen sequenced in a study of cytomegalovirus exposure and HLA in healthy donors. TCRdb's table, derived via immunoSEQ multiplex PCR, lists solely in-frame clones and lacks some. The top ten hold roughly 20% of the sample, which has around 93,000 clones, 75% to 90% seen once. The sequenced sample consisted of PBMCs. These receptors came from a man aged 18 to 35 in good health and CMV-seropositive.

The chain combines TRBV19 with TRBJ2-1; 10 bases are a match to TRBD2. Per germline, CDR1 LNHDA and CDR2 SQIVND (reference sequence). The V and J ends lost 0 bases and 6 bases, in that order; junction bases with no gene match: 8. The CDR3 extends over 17 amino acids. The CDR3 spells CASSIDLWASGSNEQFF. CDR3 nucleotide sequence: TGTGCCAGTAGTATAGATCTATGGGCTAGCGGGAGCAATGAGCAGTTCTTC.

The chain is built from TRBV6-5 and TRBJ1-4; D is possibly TRBD1 (5 bases). CDR3 length equals 15 residues. Germline V lookup: CDR1 MNHEY, CDR2 SVGAGI. V lost 6 bases and J lost 4, with 15 bases in between. As DNA, the CDR3 is TGTGCCAGCAGGTCCAGGGCGGGAGGTAATGAAAAACTGTTTTTT. This sequence encodes CASRSRAGGNEKLFF.

This chain uses TRBV7-9 with TRBJ2-7; TRBD2 aligns across 9 bases. J gave up 5 bases and V 1 base, and 9 bases lay outside the gene matches. The CDR3 length is 16 residues. Germline-derived CDR1 and CDR2 are SEHNR and FQNEAQ (reference sequence). CDR3 in DNA: TGTGCCAGCAGCTTAGGTGTAGTAGCGGGAGTCCACGAGCAGTACTTC. It encodes CASSLGVVAGVHEQYF.

The V gene is TRBV19, the J gene TRBJ2-7; 9 bases map to TRBD2. The CDR3 runs to 15 residues. Germline V gene sequence: CDR1 LNHDA, CDR2 SQIVND (reference sequence). J lost 2 bases, V lost 4 bases, and 6 bases had no gene match. In nucleotides, the CDR3 is TGTGCCAGTAGTACAGGAGCGGGAGGTGCCTACGAGCAGTACTTC. Translated: CASSTGAGGAYEQYF.

The V gene is TRBV6-6, the J gene TRBJ1-5; TRBD1 matches at 9 bases. The germline V gene encodes CDR1 MNHNY and CDR2 SVGAGI (reference sequence). J was trimmed by 4 bases and V by 6 bases; bases with no gene match: 7. This CDR3 comprises 15 residues. The CDR3 region has the DNA TGTGCCAGCAGCCCTCCCGGGACAGGGAATCAGCCCCAGCATTTT. Translating it yields CASSPPGTGNQPQHF.

The chain has TRBV27 and TRBJ2-5; 10 bases agree with TRBD1. V lost 6 bases to trimming and J lost 4 bases; unmatched junction nucleotides: 5. Germline CDR1 reads MNHEY; CDR2 reads SMNVEV (reference sequence). The CDR3 covers 14 residues. The CDR3 loop is CASRSTGGLETQYF. CDR3 nucleotide sequence: TGTGCCAGCAGATCGACAGGGGGCTTAGAGACCCAGTACTTC.

The rearrangement joins TRBV7-7 to TRBJ1-4; the D is unclear. Per germline, CDR1 SSHAT and CDR2 FNYEAQ (reference sequence). V was clipped by 1 base and J by 5 bases, with 11 bases between them. This CDR3 is 15 amino acids long. The CDR3 protein is CASSLGTDSNEKLFF. The DNA for the CDR3 is TGTGCCAGCAGCTTAGGGACGGACTCAAATGAAAAACTGTTTTTT.

The chain joins TRBV7-9 to TRBJ2-3, with D uncertain. The CDR3 is made up of 11 amino acids. The germline CDR1 and CDR2 sequences are SEHNR and FQNEAQ (reference sequence). V lost 8 bases to trimming and J lost 4 bases, with 7 bases between them. The CDR3 here is CASAKPDTQYF. Here the CDR3 DNA reads TGTGCCAGCGCCAAGCCAGATACGCAGTATTTT.

The chain couples TRBV10-3 to TRBJ2-7, with 8 bases lining up with TRBD1. The length of the CDR3 is 16 residues. Germline V gene data show CDR1 as ENHRY and CDR2 as SYGVKD. Losses at the gene ends were 7 bases for V and 0 bases for J; bases not matched to a gene: 11. The CDR3 DNA sequence: TGTGCCATCAAGTATATGGGGACAGGAGACTCCTACGAGCAGTACGTC. Amino acids: CAIKYMGTGDSYEQYV.

The rearrangement joins TRBV11-3 to TRBJ2-5, with TRBD1 matching 9 bases. The trim removed 3 bases at V and 2 bases at J, leaving 4 bases unmatched. Germline values: CDR1 SGHNT, CDR2 YENEEA. CDR3 size: 15 residues. Here the CDR3 DNA reads TGTGCCAGCAGCTTCAGACAGGGGGTTCAAGAGACCCAGTACTTC. It encodes CASSFRQGVQETQYF.

V is TRBV5-1 and J is TRBJ2-1; maybe TRBD1 (5 bases). In germline, CDR1 is SGHRS, CDR2 YFSETQ. Trimming removed 0 bases from V and 10 bases from J, with 20 bases in between. The CDR3 is made up of 16 amino acids. The CDR3 sequence is CASSLGASIKAGEQFF. The CDR3 nucleotides read TGCGCCAGCAGCTTGGGTGCCTCGATTAAAGCAGGGGAGCAGTTCTTC.

In this sample, this clone turned up a few times. This chain uses TRBV6-1 with TRBJ2-7, with TRBD2 identical over 8 bases. Trimming took 4 bases from V and 0 from J; bases not matched to a gene: 5. The CDR3 consists of 15 residues. The germline gives CDR1 MNHNS, CDR2 SASEGT. In DNA, the CDR3 is TGTGCCAGCAGTGGCCAGGCGGGGGGCTCCTACGAGCAGTACGTC. Translation: CASSGQAGGSYEQYV.

V usage is TRBV11-2 and J usage is TRBJ1-1; D is undetermined. Trimming took off 1 base at V and 2 bases at J, with 11 bases between the two ends. The CDR3 spans 15 residues. Germline V CDR1 and CDR2: SGHAT, FQNNGV. In DNA, the CDR3 is TGTGCCAGCAGCTTAGGTGGGCCGGCTAACACTGAAGCTTTCTTT. Residues: CASSLGGPANTEAFF.

The CDR3 region is CASSQKGTGGYEQYF. In DNA form, the CDR3 reads TGTGCCAGCAGCCAGAAGGGGACAGGGGGCTACGAGCAGTACTTC. The chain recombines TRBV13 with TRBJ2-7; 11 bases line up with TRBD1. This CDR3 is 15 amino acids long. CDR1 and CDR2 from the germline V gene are PRHDT and FYEKMQ (reference sequence). The junction had 6 bases not matched to a gene; V was cut back by 5 bases and J by 3 bases.

This chain connects TRBV6-5 to TRBJ1-2; D is uncertain. This CDR3 is built from 13 residues. V lost 5 bases and J lost 8, with 15 bases in between. CDR1 is MNHEY and CDR2 is SVGAGI in the germline V gene. The CDR3 coding sequence is TGTGCCAGCAGTCCCCGAGAGGGCGGCGGCTACACCTTC. It encodes CASSPREGGGYTF.

This chain uses TRBV11-3 with TRBJ1-4; tentatively, D is TRBD1 (5 bases). V shed 5 bases and J shed 6 bases, with 16 bases lying between them. The CDR3 sequence is 15 residues long. Per germline, CDR1 SGHNT and CDR2 YENEEA. CDR3: CASSPSGRDYEKLFF. The CDR3 DNA reads TGTGCCAGCAGCCCGTCGGGACGGGACTATGAAAAACTGTTTTTT.

The chain is built from TRBV28 and TRBJ2-1, with TRBD2 identical over 8 bases. Germline CDR1 reads MDHEN; CDR2 reads SYDVKM. This CDR3 has 15 residues. V lost 4 bases, J lost 3 bases, and 5 bases stayed unmatched. CDR3 sequence (DNA): TGTGCCAGCAGTTCCGGGGGGGCCAGCTACAATGAGCAGTTCTTC. Translated, it gives CASSSGGASYNEQFF.

The chain joins TRBV6-6 to TRBJ1-2; 7 nucleotides line up with TRBD1. The J segment lost 7 bases and the V segment lost 2 bases, leaving 7 bases of the junction unmatched. Germline V gives CDR1 MNHNY, CDR2 SVGAGI (reference sequence). The CDR3 contains 14 residues. CDR3 residues: CASSYGGTAGGYTF. As DNA, the CDR3 is TGTGCCAGCAGTTACGGGGGGACAGCGGGTGGCTACACCTTC.

The gene calls are TRBV10-2 and TRBJ2-2; 10 nucleotides line up with TRBD2. The ends lost 3 bases at V and 0 bases at J; junction bases unmatched: 1. Germline CDR1 and CDR2: WSHSY and SAAADI. The CDR3 length is 16 residues. DNA for the CDR3: TGCGCCAGCAGTGAACTAGCGGGGTCGAACACCGGGGAGCTGTTTTTT. Translated: CASSELAGSNTGELFF.

The V and J genes are TRBV5-1 and TRBJ2-1; 9 nucleotides line up with TRBD2. V was pared by 0 bases and J by 6 bases, with 7 bases of the junction left unmatched. CDR1 is SGHRS and CDR2 is YFSETQ in the germline V gene. CDR3 length: 16 residues. The CDR3 loop reads CASSLGFLAGFNEQFF. CDR3 coding DNA: TGCGCCAGCAGCTTGGGATTTCTAGCGGGGTTCAATGAGCAGTTCTTC.

The V and J genes are TRBV27 and TRBJ1-5; TRBD1 matches 7 bases. The trim removed 6 bases at V and 0 bases at J, leaving 5 bases unmatched. This CDR3 has 15 amino acids. Germline lookup yields CDR1 MNHEY and CDR2 SMNVEV (reference sequence). The CDR3 DNA follows: TGTGCCAGCAGAAGCAGACAGGGTAGCAATCAGCCCCAGCATTTT. Protein: CASRSRQGSNQPQHF.